This is a list of T cell receptor beta chains from one sample in a study of OX40 agonist ivuxolimab in advanced cancers. The repertoire was sequenced with immunoSEQ multiplex PCR; TCRdb's copy has only in-frame clones and lacks some. Found here are around 79,000 clones, roughly 90% of them singletons; the top ten hold roughly 10%. Sequenced here: CD4+ or CD8+ T cells sorted from blood, sampled in a trial of the OX40 agonist ivuxolimab. These receptors were taken from an adult with an advanced solid tumor such as melanoma, head and neck, liver or kidney cancer. Each CDR3 is given with its conserved first and last residue. The D gene is left open where the match is weak. For some rows the clone size is stated as once, few or many, or as a class when expanded; others skip it.

d_call: -
j_call: TRBJ2-5
v_call: TRBV6-5
clone_size: -
cdr3_aa: CASSYLGQVGETQYF
cdr3_nt: TGTGCCAGCAGTTACTTGGGACAAGTGGGGGAGACCCAGTACTTC

d_call: -
j_call: TRBJ2-4
v_call: TRBV6-1
clone_size: few
cdr3_aa: CASQGLAKNIQYF
cdr3_nt: TGTGCCAGCCAGGGACTAGCCAAAAACATTCAGTACTTC

d_call: -
j_call: TRBJ1-2
v_call: TRBV19
clone_size: -
cdr3_aa: CASDPGHQTYGYTF
cdr3_nt: TGTGCCAGTGATCCGGGACACCAGACCTATGGCTACACCTTC

d_call: -
j_call: TRBJ1-2
v_call: TRBV2
clone_size: -
cdr3_aa: CASPTGPTNYGYTF
cdr3_nt: TGTGCCAGCCCGACAGGCCCAACTAACTATGGCTACACCTTC

d_call: -
j_call: TRBJ2-5
v_call: TRBV19
clone_size: -
cdr3_aa: CASSIFGMGGTQYF
cdr3_nt: TGTGCCAGTAGTATTTTCGGGATGGGGGGGACCCAGTACTTC

d_call: -
j_call: TRBJ2-1
v_call: TRBV27
clone_size: -
cdr3_aa: CASSSDREGNEQFF
cdr3_nt: TGTGCCAGCAGTTCGGACAGGGAGGGGAATGAGCAGTTCTTC

d_call: -
j_call: TRBJ2-3
v_call: TRBV12-5
clone_size: -
cdr3_aa: CATTGTDTQYF
cdr3_nt: TGTGCTACCACAGGGACAGATACGCAGTATTTT

d_call: -
j_call: TRBJ2-1
v_call: TRBV2
clone_size: -
cdr3_aa: CASSEIRSSYNEQFF
cdr3_nt: TGTGCCAGCAGTGAAATTCGAAGCTCCTACAATGAGCAGTTCTTC

d_call: TRBD2
j_call: TRBJ2-7
v_call: TRBV6-5
clone_size: few
cdr3_aa: CASSYGSGGAWEQYF
cdr3_nt: TGTGCCAGCAGTTACGGGAGCGGGGGTGCCTGGGAGCAGTACTTC

d_call: -
j_call: TRBJ1-4
v_call: TRBV27
clone_size: -
cdr3_aa: CASSFVDSFNEKLFF
cdr3_nt: TGTGCCAGCAGTTTTGTTGACAGCTTTAATGAAAAACTGTTTTTT

d_call: -
j_call: TRBJ2-2
v_call: TRBV12-5
clone_size: -
cdr3_aa: CASGPSGWAGELFF
cdr3_nt: TGTGCTAGTGGTCCGAGCGGTTGGGCCGGGGAGCTGTTTTTT

d_call: TRBD1
j_call: TRBJ1-1
v_call: TRBV9
clone_size: -
cdr3_aa: CASTQGGGDTEAFF
cdr3_nt: TGTGCCAGCACCCAGGGGGGAGGGGACACTGAAGCTTTCTTT

d_call: TRBD2
j_call: TRBJ2-3
v_call: TRBV2
clone_size: once
cdr3_aa: CARGLAGGPSTDTQYF
cdr3_nt: TGTGCCAGGGGGCTAGCGGGGGGGCCCAGCACAGATACGCAGTATTTT

d_call: TRBD1
j_call: TRBJ1-1
v_call: TRBV27
clone_size: -
cdr3_aa: CASSLDRNLNTEAFF
cdr3_nt: TGTGCCAGCAGTTTGGACAGGAATTTGAACACTGAAGCTTTCTTT

d_call: -
j_call: TRBJ1-2
v_call: TRBV6-6
clone_size: -
cdr3_aa: CASSYPGQYGYTF
cdr3_nt: TGTGCCAGCAGTTACCCAGGACAGTATGGCTACACCTTC

d_call: -
j_call: TRBJ2-3
v_call: TRBV11-3
clone_size: -
cdr3_aa: CASSIDRAYTDTQYF
cdr3_nt: TGTGCCAGCAGCATCGACAGAGCCTACACAGATACGCAGTATTTT

d_call: -
j_call: TRBJ2-3
v_call: TRBV27
clone_size: -
cdr3_aa: CASGVGSTDTQYF
cdr3_nt: TGTGCCAGCGGGGTAGGGAGCACAGATACGCAGTATTTT

d_call: -
j_call: TRBJ2-3
v_call: TRBV28
clone_size: -
cdr3_aa: CASSLILATGISTDTQYF
cdr3_nt: TGTGCCAGCAGTCTAATCTTAGCTACAGGGATTAGCACAGATACGCAGTATTTT

d_call: -
j_call: TRBJ1-2
v_call: TRBV9
clone_size: -
cdr3_aa: CASSVGDSTDRGYTF
cdr3_nt: TGTGCCAGCAGCGTAGGAGATAGTACAGACCGCGGCTACACCTTC

d_call: -
j_call: TRBJ1-2
v_call: TRBV2
clone_size: few
cdr3_aa: CASIWPANYGYTF
cdr3_nt: TGTGCCAGCATATGGCCCGCTAACTATGGCTACACCTTC

d_call: TRBD1
j_call: TRBJ2-7
v_call: TRBV19
clone_size: -
cdr3_aa: CASKTGQGYYEQYF
cdr3_nt: TGTGCCAGTAAAACGGGACAGGGATACTACGAGCAGTACTTC

d_call: -
j_call: TRBJ2-7
v_call: TRBV5-6
clone_size: -
cdr3_aa: CASSLATSHYEQYF
cdr3_nt: TGTGCCAGCAGCTTGGCCACCTCGCACTACGAGCAGTACTTC

d_call: -
j_call: TRBJ1-5
v_call: TRBV5-1
clone_size: -
cdr3_aa: CASSWDPGQNQPQHF
cdr3_nt: TGCGCCAGCAGCTGGGATCCGGGACAAAATCAGCCCCAGCATTTT

d_call: TRBD1
j_call: TRBJ2-7
v_call: TRBV5-1
clone_size: -
cdr3_aa: CASSLAGQASYEQYF
cdr3_nt: TGCGCCAGCAGCTTGGCCGGACAGGCCTCCTACGAGCAGTACTTC

d_call: TRBD2
j_call: TRBJ2-3
v_call: TRBV7-9
clone_size: -
cdr3_aa: CASSSLLAGENTDTQYF
cdr3_nt: TGTGCCAGCAGCTCCCTACTAGCGGGGGAGAACACAGATACGCAGTATTTT

d_call: -
j_call: TRBJ2-1
v_call: TRBV7-6
clone_size: -
cdr3_aa: CASSLVRAELSWEQFF
cdr3_nt: TGTGCCAGCAGCTTAGTAAGGGCCGAACTTTCTTGGGAGCAGTTCTTC

d_call: TRBD1
j_call: TRBJ2-1
v_call: TRBV13
clone_size: -
cdr3_aa: CASSSPGTGGFDEQFF
cdr3_nt: TGTGCCAGCAGCTCTCCCGGGACAGGGGGTTTTGATGAGCAGTTCTTC

d_call: -
j_call: TRBJ2-7
v_call: TRBV10-3
clone_size: once
cdr3_aa: CASRDTAYEQYF
cdr3_nt: TGTGCCTCACGGGACACTGCCTACGAGCAGTACTTC

d_call: TRBD1
j_call: TRBJ2-7
v_call: TRBV14
clone_size: -
cdr3_aa: CASSLLQGAGEQYF
cdr3_nt: TGTGCCAGCAGCTTGCTACAGGGGGCAGGCGAGCAGTACTTC

d_call: TRBD1
j_call: TRBJ1-1
v_call: TRBV15
clone_size: -
cdr3_aa: CATSSPGTGTEAFF
cdr3_nt: TGTGCCACCAGCAGTCCCGGGACAGGGACGGAAGCTTTCTTT

d_call: -
j_call: TRBJ2-2
v_call: TRBV9
clone_size: -
cdr3_aa: CASSVDRVRGDTGELFF
cdr3_nt: TGTGCCAGCAGCGTAGACAGGGTCAGGGGGGACACCGGGGAGCTGTTTTTT

d_call: TRBD1
j_call: TRBJ2-2
v_call: TRBV6-4
clone_size: -
cdr3_aa: CASSDSGDRPYTGELFF
cdr3_nt: TGTGCCAGCAGTGACTCAGGGGACAGGCCTTACACCGGGGAGCTGTTTTTT

d_call: -
j_call: TRBJ2-7
v_call: TRBV5-4
clone_size: -
cdr3_aa: CASSLRESYEQYF
cdr3_nt: TGTGCCAGCAGCCTCAGGGAATCCTACGAGCAGTACTTC

d_call: TRBD2
j_call: TRBJ2-1
v_call: TRBV5-6
clone_size: -
cdr3_aa: CASSLVAGSYNEQFF
cdr3_nt: TGTGCCAGCAGCTTGGTAGCGGGGAGCTACAATGAGCAGTTCTTC

d_call: TRBD1
j_call: TRBJ1-6
v_call: TRBV10-2
clone_size: -
cdr3_aa: CASSESWGTGSPLHF
cdr3_nt: TGCGCCAGCAGTGAGTCGTGGGGGACAGGGTCACCCCTCCACTTT

d_call: TRBD1
j_call: TRBJ2-1
v_call: TRBV18
clone_size: -
cdr3_aa: CASSPPRDRAIRNEQFF
cdr3_nt: TGTGCCAGCTCACCCCCGAGGGACAGGGCCATTAGGAATGAGCAGTTCTTC

d_call: TRBD2
j_call: TRBJ2-2
v_call: TRBV11-3
clone_size: -
cdr3_aa: CASSLKLAGGPNAGELFF
cdr3_nt: TGTGCCAGCAGCCTGAAACTAGCGGGGGGCCCCAATGCCGGGGAGCTGTTTTTT

d_call: -
j_call: TRBJ2-7
v_call: TRBV4-1
clone_size: -
cdr3_aa: CASSQLQENYEQYF
cdr3_nt: TGCGCCAGCAGCCAATTACAGGAAAATTACGAGCAGTACTTC

d_call: -
j_call: TRBJ1-4
v_call: TRBV19
clone_size: -
cdr3_aa: CASSIRGQLSEKLFF
cdr3_nt: TGTGCCAGTAGTATACGGGGGCAGTTAAGTGAAAAACTGTTTTTT

d_call: -
j_call: TRBJ1-3
v_call: TRBV10-2
clone_size: -
cdr3_aa: CASSTGREAGNTIYF
cdr3_nt: TGCGCCAGCAGTACTGGCAGGGAGGCTGGAAACACCATATATTTT

d_call: TRBD2
j_call: TRBJ2-1
v_call: TRBV5-1
clone_size: -
cdr3_aa: CASRDGGISYNEQFF
cdr3_nt: TGCGCCAGTAGGGACGGGGGGATCTCCTACAATGAGCAGTTCTTC

d_call: TRBD1
j_call: TRBJ1-4
v_call: TRBV9
clone_size: -
cdr3_aa: CASSARQGGNEKLFF
cdr3_nt: TGTGCCAGCAGCGCCCGACAGGGCGGGAATGAAAAACTGTTTTTT

d_call: TRBD2
j_call: TRBJ2-3
v_call: TRBV9
clone_size: -
cdr3_aa: CASSPSTSLDTQYF
cdr3_nt: TGTGCCAGCAGCCCCTCGACTAGCCTAGATACGCAGTATTTT

d_call: -
j_call: TRBJ1-2
v_call: TRBV4-2
clone_size: -
cdr3_aa: CASGPNTGSNYGYTF
cdr3_nt: TGTGCCAGCGGACCGAACACCGGATCAAACTATGGCTACACCTTC

d_call: -
j_call: TRBJ2-5
v_call: TRBV2
clone_size: once
cdr3_aa: CASRDKDIYPQYF
cdr3_nt: TGTGCCAGCAGGGATAAGGACATTTACCCCCAGTACTTC

d_call: -
j_call: TRBJ1-1
v_call: TRBV7-9
clone_size: -
cdr3_aa: CASSLPGGFGTEAFF
cdr3_nt: TGTGCCAGCAGCTTACCGGGGGGTTTCGGCACTGAAGCTTTCTTT

d_call: TRBD1
j_call: TRBJ2-1
v_call: TRBV6-9
clone_size: -
cdr3_aa: CASRKTGPWTGEQFF
cdr3_nt: TGTGCCAGCAGGAAGACAGGGCCCTGGACTGGGGAGCAGTTCTTC

d_call: -
j_call: TRBJ2-7
v_call: TRBV27
clone_size: -
cdr3_aa: CASSLGQLSYEQYF
cdr3_nt: TGTGCCAGCAGTTTGGGGCAGCTCTCCTACGAGCAGTACTTC